This T cell receptor beta chain was recovered during a study of CD8 T cells in ankylosing spondylitis. It was by quantitative 5'-RACE with molecular barcodes that TCR beta libraries were made. TCRdb processed the 5' RACE reads anew with MiXCR; each CDR3 protein has one entry. The sample consists of more than 100,000 distinct CDR3 sequences, approximately 17% of them appearing once. Trimming pared 0 bases from V and 9 bases from J, leaving 9 bases between. The CDR3 loop spans 13 amino acids. CDR1 MGHRA and CDR2 YSYEKL come from the germline V gene. The study, taken as a whole, reports: Made up of about eight highly homologous variants, a TCR beta motif appeared characteristic of ankylosing spondylitis blood.

This clonotype was counted only a few times. The antigen is not known. This chain connects TRBV4-1 to TRBJ2-1; unclear D gene. What was sequenced was blood, either unsorted or a sorted T cell fraction (not recorded which). The sequence came from a male donor with ankylosing spondylitis. The CDR3 DNA reads as TGCGCCAGCAGCCAAGAGGTGGGTTTTGAGCAGTTCTTC. Translating it yields CASSQEVGFEQFF.